This T cell receptor beta chain appears in the sequencing data of a study of Graves' ophthalmopathy and Graves' hyperthyroidism. Amplified TCR beta CDR3 regions were obtained using RNA transcripts as template. HTBI primers primed a first-round RT-PCR, and a second-round multiplex PCR followed. In TCRdb, the multiplex PCR reads were re-called with MiXCR into one record per CDR3 protein. In the table there are some 750,000 distinct CDR3 sequences, around 40% of which are singletons. Study-wide results and caveats: A model of 13 signatures distinguished ophthalmopathy from stable hyperthyroidism at less than 90% sensitivity and roughly 80% specificity.

This clonotype was seen at least ten times. What it binds is not known. Trimming left V 3 bases short and J 3 bases short, with 6 bases between. The CDR3 length is 11 residues. CDR1 is SQVTM and CDR2 is ANQGSEA in the germline V gene. PBMCs had their origin in fresh peripheral blood (roughly 10 ml). The chain carries TRBV29-1 and TRBJ2-7; D unresolved. Sequencing was performed on peripheral blood. This TCR was sampled from an adult man with Graves' ophthalmopathy. The CDR3 region is CSVDKDYEQYF. The CDR3 bases are TGCAGCGTTGACAAGGACTACGAGCAGTACTTC.